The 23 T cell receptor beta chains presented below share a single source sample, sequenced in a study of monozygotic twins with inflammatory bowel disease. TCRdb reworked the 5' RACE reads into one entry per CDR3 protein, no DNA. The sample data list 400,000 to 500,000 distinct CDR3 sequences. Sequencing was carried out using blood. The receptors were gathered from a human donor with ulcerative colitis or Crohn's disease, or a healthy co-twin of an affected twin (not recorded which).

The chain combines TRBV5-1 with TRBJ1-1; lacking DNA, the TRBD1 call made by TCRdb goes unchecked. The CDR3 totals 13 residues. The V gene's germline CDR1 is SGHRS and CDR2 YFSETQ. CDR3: CASGDSNSGEAFF.

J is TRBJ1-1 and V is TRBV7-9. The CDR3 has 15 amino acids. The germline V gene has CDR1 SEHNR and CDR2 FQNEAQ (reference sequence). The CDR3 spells CASSLGFERNTEAFF.

This chain's CDR3 is CASSLFGAVDNSPLHF. V is TRBV28 and J is TRBJ1-6; lacking DNA, the TRBD1 call made by TCRdb goes unchecked. CDR1 is MDHEN, CDR2 SYDVKM, per germline. The CDR3 is 16 amino acids.

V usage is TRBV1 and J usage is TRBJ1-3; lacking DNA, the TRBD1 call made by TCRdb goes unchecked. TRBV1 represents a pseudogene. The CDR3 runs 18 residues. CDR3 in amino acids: CTSSQDRDLLSPGNTIYF.

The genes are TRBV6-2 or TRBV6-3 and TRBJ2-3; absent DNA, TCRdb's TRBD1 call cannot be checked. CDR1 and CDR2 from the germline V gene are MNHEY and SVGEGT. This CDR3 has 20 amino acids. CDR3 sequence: CASSYALGPSSPPAADTQYF.

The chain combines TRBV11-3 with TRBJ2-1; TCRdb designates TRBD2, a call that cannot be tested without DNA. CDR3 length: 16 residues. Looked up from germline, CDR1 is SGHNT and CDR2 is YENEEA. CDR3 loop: CASSLGLAGAGGEQFF.

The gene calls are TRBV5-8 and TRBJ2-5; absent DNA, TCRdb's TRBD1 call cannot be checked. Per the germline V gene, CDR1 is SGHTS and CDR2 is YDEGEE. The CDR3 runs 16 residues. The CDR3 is CASSPGGLRSGETQYF.

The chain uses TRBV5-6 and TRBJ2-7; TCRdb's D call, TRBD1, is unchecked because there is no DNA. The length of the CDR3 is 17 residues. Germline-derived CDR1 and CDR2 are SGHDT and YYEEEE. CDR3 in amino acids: CASSEGTGRQESYEQYF.

The CDR3 sequence: CASSPRGQEGKGTEAFF. The rearrangement uses TRBV9 and TRBJ1-1; TCRdb picks TRBD1, but there is no DNA to check that call. CDR1 is SGDLS and CDR2 is YYNGEE in the germline V gene. This CDR3 is built from 17 residues.

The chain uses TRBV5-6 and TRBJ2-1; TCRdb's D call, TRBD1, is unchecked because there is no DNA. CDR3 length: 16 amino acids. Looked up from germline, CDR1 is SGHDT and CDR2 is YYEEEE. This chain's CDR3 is CASSLIRDRAYNEQFF.

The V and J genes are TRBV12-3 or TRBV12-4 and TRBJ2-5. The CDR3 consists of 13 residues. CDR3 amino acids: CASSLMGGETQYF.

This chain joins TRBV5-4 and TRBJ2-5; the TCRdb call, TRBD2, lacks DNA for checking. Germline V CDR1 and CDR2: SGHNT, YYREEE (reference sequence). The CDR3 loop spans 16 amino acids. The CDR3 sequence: CASSLTLAGGGETQYF.

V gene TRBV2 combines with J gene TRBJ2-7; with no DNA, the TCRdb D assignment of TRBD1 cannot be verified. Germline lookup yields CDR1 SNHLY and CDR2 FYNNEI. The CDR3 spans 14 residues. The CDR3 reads CASILRDTTYEQYF.

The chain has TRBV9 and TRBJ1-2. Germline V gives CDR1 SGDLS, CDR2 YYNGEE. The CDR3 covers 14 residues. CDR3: CASSKTAEAYGYTF.

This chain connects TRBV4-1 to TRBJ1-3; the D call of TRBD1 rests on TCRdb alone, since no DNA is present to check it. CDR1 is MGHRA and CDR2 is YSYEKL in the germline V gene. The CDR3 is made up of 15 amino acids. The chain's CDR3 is CASSPLGLKGNTIYF.

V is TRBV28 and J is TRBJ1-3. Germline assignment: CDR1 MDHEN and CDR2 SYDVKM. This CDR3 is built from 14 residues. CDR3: CASRLGKSGNTIYF. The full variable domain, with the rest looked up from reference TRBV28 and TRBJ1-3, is DVKVTQSSRYLVKRTGEKVFLECVQDMDHENMFWYRQDPGLGLRLIYFSYDVKMKEKGDIPEGYSVSREKKERFSLILESASTNQTSMYLCASRLGKSGNTIYFGEGSWLTVV.

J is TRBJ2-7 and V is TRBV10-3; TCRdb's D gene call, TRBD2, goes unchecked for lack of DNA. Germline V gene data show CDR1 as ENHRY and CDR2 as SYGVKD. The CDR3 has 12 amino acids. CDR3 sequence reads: CAIGGNYYEQYF.

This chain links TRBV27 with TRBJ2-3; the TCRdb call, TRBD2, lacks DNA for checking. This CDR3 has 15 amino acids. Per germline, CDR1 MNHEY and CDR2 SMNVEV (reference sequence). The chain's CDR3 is CASSLSGASTDTQYF.

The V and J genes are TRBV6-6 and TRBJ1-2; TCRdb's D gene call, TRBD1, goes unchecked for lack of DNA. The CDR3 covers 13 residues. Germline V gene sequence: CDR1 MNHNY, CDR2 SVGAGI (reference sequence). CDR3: CASSLIQGEVYTF.

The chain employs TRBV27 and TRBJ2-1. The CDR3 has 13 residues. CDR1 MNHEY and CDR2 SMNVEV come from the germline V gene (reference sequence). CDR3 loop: CASSLGFRDEQFF.

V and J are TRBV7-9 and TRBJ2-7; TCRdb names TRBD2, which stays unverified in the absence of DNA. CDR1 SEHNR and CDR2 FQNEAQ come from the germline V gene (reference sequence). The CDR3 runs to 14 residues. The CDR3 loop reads CASSLAAGEVEQYF.

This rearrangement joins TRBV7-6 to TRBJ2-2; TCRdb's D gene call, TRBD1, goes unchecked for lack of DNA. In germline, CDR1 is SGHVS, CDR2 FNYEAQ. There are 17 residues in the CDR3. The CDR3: CASSLGGTAFSTGELFF.

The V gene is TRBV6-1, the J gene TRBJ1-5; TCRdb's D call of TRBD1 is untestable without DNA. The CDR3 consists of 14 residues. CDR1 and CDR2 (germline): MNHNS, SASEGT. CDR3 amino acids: CASSEGQGSQPQHF.